Detailed here is one T cell receptor (beta chain). Isolated RNA was reverse transcribed in full, so expressed TCRB transcripts were sequenced. Sequencing used immunoSEQ multiplex PCR; TCRdb keeps in-frame clones, though not all of them. The table records 150,000 to 180,000 clones, roughly 8.1% of them present only once. This sample is drawn from a study of beta chain features in type 1 diabetes. Across the study: The study examined about 110,000,000 sorted cells across all samples.

The germline gives CDR1 LGHNA, CDR2 YSLEER. The CDR3 has 15 residues. V lost 3 bases and J 2 bases, leaving 11 bases between the germline ends. Sequencing input: central memory CD4+ T cells from blood. The rearrangement joins TRBV4-3 to TRBJ2-1, with TRBD2 as a possible D gene (6 bases). This receptor was taken from a man aged 18-30 years in good health. CDR3 DNA: TGCGCCAGCAGCCAGGGGAGCGGGCCCTACAATGAGCAGTTCTTC. This gives the protein CASSQGSGPYNEQFF.